Presented here are 27 T cell receptor beta chains from one specimen sequenced in a study of blood T cell repertoires in COVID-19. Repertoires were generated with immunoSEQ multiplex PCR, while TCRdb's copy carries only in-frame clones and drops some. Of more than 150,000 clones in the sample, around 83% were seen once. The sample comprised peripheral blood. These receptors were obtained from a woman aged 40 to 50 with acute or convalescent COVID-19.

The rearrangement joins TRBV5-1 to TRBJ1-1; D ambiguous. This CDR3 comprises 13 residues. Deletions cut 0 bases from V and 11 bases from J, with 14 bases between. Looked up from germline, CDR1 is SGHRS and CDR2 is YFSETQ. The DNA for the CDR3 is TGCGCCAGCAGCTTGGCTGGCCACCAAATGGCTTTCTTT. Protein: CASSLAGHQMAFF.

The V gene is TRBV24-1, the J gene TRBJ2-7; 7 positions match TRBD2. Germline values: CDR1 KGHDR, CDR2 SFDVKD. With 0 bases clipped from V and 5 bases from J, the junction kept 9 bases outside the gene matches. This CDR3 region has 16 residues. CDR3 DNA sequence: TGTGCCACCAGTGATTTGCAAGCGGGGTCCGGGGACGAGCAGTACTTC. This encodes CATSDLQAGSGDEQYF.

J is TRBJ1-5 and V is TRBV28, with unresolved D. CDR1 is MDHEN, CDR2 SYDVKM, per germline. This CDR3 region has 14 residues. V lost 2 bases, J lost 3 bases, and 8 bases lay in between. The CDR3 protein is CASSLLDFNQPQHF. The CDR3, as DNA: TGTGCCAGCAGTTTACTGGACTTCAATCAGCCCCAGCATTTT. The full variable domain, completed using reference TRBV28 and TRBJ1-5, is DVKVTQSSRYLVKRTGEKVFLECVQDMDHENMFWYRQDPGLGLRLIYFSYDVKMKEKGDIPEGYSVSREKKERFSLILESASTNQTSMYLCASSLLDFNQPQHFGDGTRLSIL.

This clone was seen a single time. The rearrangement uses TRBV5-6 and TRBJ1-5; no clear D gene. CDR3 size: 16 residues. The V end was cut by 0 bases, the J end by 1 base, with 11 bases between. CDR1 and CDR2 from the germline V gene are SGHDT and YYEEEE. CDR3 nucleotides: TGTGCCAGCAGCTTGGAGACGGGAATGAGCAATCAGCCCCAGCATTTT. This sequence encodes CASSLETGMSNQPQHF.

This chain uses TRBV11-2 with TRBJ2-7; 11 positions match TRBD1. Trimming cost V 5 bases and J 4 bases; bases outside gene matches: 7. The CDR3 runs to 15 residues. Per the germline V gene, CDR1 is SGHAT and CDR2 is FQNNGV. The CDR3 nucleotides read TGTGCCAGCAGCATAGTGGGACAGGGGGTTTACGAGCAGTACTTC. Amino acid sequence: CASSIVGQGVYEQYF.

CDR3 in amino acids: CASSARVAGGFGTGELFF. CDR3 DNA: TGTGCCAGTAGTGCCAGGGTTGCGGGAGGGTTTGGCACCGGGGAGCTGTTTTTT. V gene TRBV19 combines with J gene TRBJ2-2; 9 bases are shared with TRBD2. Germline CDR1 LNHDA, CDR2 SQIVND (reference sequence). The junction had 14 bases not matched to a gene; V was cut back by 5 bases and J by 4 bases. This CDR3 has 18 residues.

The rearrangement uses TRBV29-1 and TRBJ1-1, with a tentative D call TRBD1 (5 bases). The V gene lost 5 bases and the J gene lost 5 bases, with 15 bases spanning the gap. The CDR3 runs to 13 residues. Germline assignment: CDR1 SQVTM and CDR2 ANQGSEA. The CDR3 nucleotides are TGCAGCGTTACAATCAGGGAGGGGACTGAAGCTTTCTTT. It yields the protein CSVTIREGTEAFF.

This chain uses TRBV5-1 with TRBJ2-7; TRBD2 aligns across 7 bases. CDR3 size: 15 residues. The trim removed 1 base at V and 7 bases at J, leaving 11 bases unmatched. Germline-derived CDR1 and CDR2 are SGHRS and YFSETQ. In DNA form, the CDR3 reads TGCGCCAGCAGCTTGTACAAAGCGGGACCCGGAGAGCAGTACTTC. Amino acids: CASSLYKAGPGEQYF.

This clone has only one observation. Other DNA sequences of this sample code for an identical CDR3. The chain recombines TRBV20-1 with TRBJ2-7, with a weak D call TRBD1 (5 bases). CDR1 and CDR2 (germline): DFQATT, SNEGSKA (reference sequence). The V gene lost 4 bases and the J gene lost 4 bases, with 8 bases spanning the gap. The CDR3 length is 11 residues. CDR3 protein: CSAKTAYEQYF. In DNA form, the CDR3 reads TGCAGTGCTAAGACAGCTTACGAGCAGTACTTC.

This chain connects TRBV7-9 to TRBJ2-3, with a tentative D call TRBD1 (5 bases). Germline CDR1 and CDR2: SEHNR and FQNEAQ (reference sequence). There are 15 residues in the CDR3. Trimming left V 5 bases short and J 0 bases short, with 12 bases between. As DNA, the CDR3 is TGTGCCAGCAGCCCATCAAGGGGCAGCACAGATACGCAGTATTTT. It encodes CASSPSRGSTDTQYF.

This sequence joins TRBV10-2 and TRBJ2-1; a weak D match, TRBD1 (6 bases). CDR3 length: 14 amino acids. The germline V and J ends were trimmed by 3 bases and 4 bases, with 10 bases remaining between them. Germline V lookup: CDR1 WSHSY, CDR2 SAAADI. In DNA form, the CDR3 reads TGCGCCAGCAGTGATGCCGGGACATACAATGAGCAGTTCTTC. Its translation: CASSDAGTYNEQFF.

This clone was seen once. The chain uses TRBV30 and TRBJ1-5, with D unclear. The CDR3 contains 11 residues. V lost 5 bases and J lost 7, with 9 bases in between. Germline-derived CDR1 and CDR2 are GTSNPN and SVGIG (reference sequence). DNA of the CDR3: TGTGCCTGGGGTGGGCTGCAGCCCCAGCATTTT. This sequence encodes CAWGGLQPQHF.

The gene calls are TRBV11-2 and TRBJ1-6; unclear D gene. Per germline, CDR1 SGHAT and CDR2 FQNNGV. The length of the CDR3 is 13 residues. The germline V and J ends were trimmed by 1 base and 8 bases, with 6 bases remaining between them. The CDR3 here is CASSLAGYSPLHF. The CDR3 nucleotides read TGTGCCAGCAGCTTAGCAGGATATTCACCCCTCCACTTT. The full variable domain, rest sourced from reference TRBV11-2 and TRBJ1-6, is EAGVAQSPRYKIIEKRQSVAFWCNPISGHATLYWYQQILGQGPKLLIQFQNNGVVDDSQLPKDRFSAERLKGVDSTLKIQPAKLEDSAVYLCASSLAGYSPLHFGNGTRLTVT.

A single count supports this clone. Here the CDR3 DNA reads TGTGCCAGCAGTTACTCCCGACTATCTCCCTACGAGCAGTACTTC. As protein: CASSYSRLSPYEQYF. This chain joins TRBV6-5 and TRBJ2-7; weak D call: TRBD2 (5 bases). With 0 bases removed from V and 2 bases from J, the gap between germline ends came to 11 bases. There are 15 residues in the CDR3. Germline V lookup: CDR1 MNHEY, CDR2 SVGAGI.

The V gene is TRBV5-5, the J gene TRBJ1-2, with 7 bases that match TRBD1. The CDR3 has 18 residues. V lost 2 bases and J lost 0; bases outside the gene matches: 13. Germline CDR1 SGHKS, CDR2 YYEKEE (reference sequence). CDR3 sequence: CASSFRDSQDPSNYGYTF. CDR3 in DNA: TGTGCCAGCAGCTTCCGGGACAGCCAAGACCCGTCTAACTATGGCTACACCTTC.

The rearrangement uses TRBV19 and TRBJ1-5, with D unclear. The CDR3 sequence is 16 residues long. V lost 3 bases, J lost 0 bases, and 12 bases lay in between. Germline V CDR1 and CDR2: LNHDA, SQIVND (reference sequence). CDR3 in amino acids: CASSIMGSYSNQPQHF. CDR3 nucleotide sequence: TGTGCCAGTAGTATTATGGGGAGTTATAGCAATCAGCCCCAGCATTTT.

The chain is built from TRBV5-1 and TRBJ2-7; the D gene is possibly TRBD1 (5 bases). Germline lookup yields CDR1 SGHRS and CDR2 YFSETQ. Trimming pared 4 bases from V and 1 base from J, leaving 21 bases between. The CDR3 has 17 amino acids. DNA for the CDR3: TGCGCCAGCAGCAGGATGGGTGAAGTCAGGGAATCCTACGAGCAGTACTTC. It specifies CASSRMGEVRESYEQYF.

This clone is a singleton in its sample. The chain has TRBV7-8 and TRBJ1-3, with unresolved D. CDR1 is SGHVS, CDR2 FQNEAQ, per germline. V was pared by 1 base and J by 1 base, with 11 bases between. The CDR3 contains 16 residues. The CDR3 reads CASSLGEGGSGNTIYF. Here the CDR3 DNA reads TGTGCCAGCAGCTTAGGGGAGGGAGGGTCTGGAAACACCATATATTTT.

This clone was detected many times. V gene TRBV3-1 (or the pseudogene TRBV3-2) combines with J gene TRBJ2-5, with 14 bases that match TRBD2. The CDR3 loop spans 16 amino acids. V lost 4 bases, J lost 4 bases, and 5 bases stayed unmatched. Germline V gene sequence: CDR1 LGHDT, CDR2 YNNKEL (reference sequence). CDR3 in DNA: TGTGCCAGCAGCCCCAGGACTAGCGGGAGGACAGAGACCCAGTACTTC. Protein product: CASSPRTSGRTETQYF.

The chain uses TRBV19 and TRBJ2-5, with 11 bases that match TRBD2. This CDR3 spans 17 amino acids. V trimming: 2 bases; J trimming: 5 bases; junction bases outside the gene matches: 10. From germline, CDR1 is LNHDA and CDR2 SQIVND (reference sequence). The CDR3: CASSIRGLAARGETQYF. The CDR3 DNA is TGTGCCAGTAGTATAAGGGGACTAGCGGCACGAGGCGAGACCCAGTACTTC.

This chain uses TRBV9 with TRBJ2-3; 9 bases map to TRBD1. V shed 4 bases and J 5 bases; nucleotides not matched to a gene: 2. CDR3 length: 13 amino acids. CDR1 and CDR2 (germline): SGDLS, YYNGEE. The DNA of the CDR3 is TGTGCCAGCAGCCGGGACAGGGAAGATACGCAGTATTTT. It translates to CASSRDREDTQYF.

The chain has TRBV13 and TRBJ2-2; D gene ambiguous. Trimming took off 0 bases at V and 2 bases at J, with 4 bases between the two ends. CDR1 is PRHDT, CDR2 FYEKMQ, per germline (reference sequence). The CDR3 extends over 14 amino acids. The CDR3 DNA is TGTGCCAGCAGCTTAGGGGCTAACACCGGGGAGCTGTTTTTT. It specifies CASSLGANTGELFF.

V is TRBV28 and J is TRBJ2-7; possibly TRBD2 for D (5 bases). The germline CDR1 and CDR2 sequences are MDHEN and SYDVKM. Trimming stripped 7 bases from V and 0 bases from J, with 10 bases between. The CDR3 extends over 13 amino acids. CDR3 sequence reads: CASIAGSSYEQYF. Written as DNA, the CDR3 is TGTGCCAGCATCGCGGGTAGCTCCTACGAGCAGTACTTC.

The chain is built from TRBV19 and TRBJ1-3; 7 positions match TRBD1. The germline gives CDR1 LNHDA, CDR2 SQIVND (reference sequence). V was clipped by 9 bases and J by 8 bases; unmatched bases: 10. The CDR3 consists of 13 residues. In nucleotides, the CDR3 is TGTGCCAGCGCAACAGGGGTTTGGGACACCATATATTTT. This sequence encodes CASATGVWDTIYF.

The gene calls are TRBV7-3 and TRBJ1-1; the D is unclear. V was pared by 2 bases and J by 2 bases, with 6 bases between. CDR1 and CDR2 from the germline V gene are SGHTA and FQGTGA. The CDR3 covers 13 residues. The CDR3: CASSLAHNTEAFF. CDR3 DNA: TGTGCCAGCAGCTTAGCGCATAACACTGAAGCTTTCTTT.

The chain uses TRBV7-9 and TRBJ2-7; a possible D gene is TRBD1 (5 bases). This CDR3 spans 13 amino acids. Germline loops: CDR1 SEHNR, CDR2 FQNEAQ (reference sequence). V was trimmed by 5 bases and J by 0 bases, leaving 8 bases between them. In nucleotides, the CDR3 is TGTGCCAGCAGCAAGACAGTCTCCTACGAGCAGTACTTC. Translation gives CASSKTVSYEQYF.

CDR3 protein: CASSFQGTTEAFF. CDR3 DNA: TGCGCCAGCAGCTTCCAGGGAACCACTGAAGCTTTCTTT. The chain couples TRBV5-1 to TRBJ1-1; TRBD1 might be the D (5 bases). Per the germline V gene, CDR1 is SGHRS and CDR2 is YFSETQ. The CDR3 consists of 13 residues. V gave up 2 bases and J gave up 4 bases, with 9 bases separating them.